Given below is one T cell receptor (beta chain) in context. Its cognate antigen has yet to be identified. The record has no base qualities; no much larger clone is one base away. The data were obtained in a study of CD8 T cells in ankylosing spondylitis (dated by TCRdb to 2017 to 2019). Regarding the complete study: To find TCR variants linked to disease, the study profiled T cell receptor beta repertoires in ankylosing spondylitis patients and healthy donors. The whole study cohort included 108 healthy donors and 20 to 30 ankylosing spondylitis patients. Peripheral blood was sampled, and synovial fluid was additionally collected from ankylosing spondylitis patients. Here is what the overall study found, with its caveats: A TCR beta motif made up of several highly homologous amino acid variants appeared to be characteristic of blood from ankylosing spondylitis patients. The disease-linked clones were reported as significantly enriched in matched synovial fluid samples from ankylosing spondylitis patients. In peripheral blood, the disease-linked clones were found at relatively low frequencies and had a CD8+ phenotype. Some TCR beta motif variants had previously been reported in synovial fluid and blood of reactive arthritis patients, which suggested common disease-initiation mechanisms.

Trimming takes 5 bases from V and 14 bases from J, and the germline ends sit 18 bases apart. From cysteine to phenylalanine, the CDR3 is 13 amino acids long. Left in the record is the CDR3 DNA by itself, 39 bases read in frame from the first base. The germline V gene encodes CDR1 SEHNR and CDR2 FQNEAQ (reference sequence). Sequenced using an Illumina HiSeq 2500. Quantitative 5'-RACE with molecular barcodes was the method used to prepare the TCR beta libraries. The paper's processing steps were these. A new computational method, built on a probabilistic model of VDJ rearrangement, was used to identify disease-linked TCR variants. TCRdb trimmed public reads at Q25 via fastp, called clones via MiXCR and kept in-frame beta chains. CDR3 protein sequences are deduplicated, and each keeps its most common genes and DNA. The V and J calls shown here were made by TCRdb, not taken from the authors' results. The sample yields under 950,000 distinct CDR3 sequences; 15% to 20% were counted once. Clones ranked in the top ten supply around 20% of the sample.

The TCR originated in a male donor with ankylosing spondylitis. The sequenced material came from blood, either unsorted or a sorted T cell fraction (not recorded which). The V and J genes are TRBV7-9 and TRBJ1-4; the D gene remains uncertain. The nucleotides are TGTGCCAGCAGCCCCGAGAGTAACCTAAGGCTGTTTTTT. The translation is CASSPESNLRLFF.